Below, 30 T cell receptor beta chains from the same sample are listed, as sequenced in a study of T cells in Graves' hyperthyroidism and ophthalmopathy. The investigators amplified TCR beta CDR3 regions from RNA transcripts. HTBI primers were used for first-round RT-PCR of the TCR CDR3. TCRdb re-called the multiplex PCR reads through MiXCR, storing one row per CDR3 protein. The sample lists about 380,000 distinct CDR3 sequences, 18% occurring once. Material: blood. The receptors come from a man younger than 35 with Graves' ophthalmopathy.

This clonotype was found many times. This chain links TRBV12-3 or TRBV12-4 with TRBJ2-1; possibly TRBD2 for D (5 bases). This CDR3 is built from 16 residues. Trimming stripped 6 bases from V and 4 bases from J, with 19 bases between. CDR3 nucleotides: TGTGCCAGCAGGCTCCGGGAACACATAATTTACAATGAGCAGTTCTTC. It yields the protein CASRLREHIIYNEQFF.

This clonotype was counted at least ten times. This chain uses TRBV6-1 with TRBJ2-7; 11 bases match TRBD2. CDR3 size: 15 residues. V trimming: 7 bases; J trimming: 2 bases; junction bases outside the gene matches: 7. Germline V gene data show CDR1 as MNHNS and CDR2 as SASEGT. The CDR3 loop is CASTTGTSGPYEQYF. CDR3 DNA sequence: TGTGCCAGCACTACCGGGACTAGCGGTCCCTACGAGCAGTACTTC.

V and J are TRBV3-1 and TRBJ2-2; 9 bases are shared with TRBD1. The length of the CDR3 is 15 residues. The J segment lost 7 bases and the V segment lost 4 bases, leaving 7 bases of the junction unmatched. From germline, CDR1 is LGHDT and CDR2 YNNKEL (reference sequence). CDR3 DNA sequence: TGTGCCAGCAGCCCTGGGGACAGGGCCAACGGGGAGCTGTTTTTT. Translated, it gives CASSPGDRANGELFF.

This chain links TRBV15 with TRBJ2-1, with 11 bases fitting TRBD2. Germline CDR1 LNHNV, CDR2 YYDKDF (reference sequence). This CDR3 comprises 15 residues. The J segment lost 7 bases and the V segment lost 5 bases, leaving 7 bases of the junction unmatched. CDR3: CATSGPSGGSNEQFF. In DNA, the CDR3 is TGTGCCACCAGCGGACCTAGCGGGGGGTCGAATGAGCAGTTCTTC.

The rearrangement joins TRBV4-1 to TRBJ1-1; the D gene is possibly TRBD1 (6 bases). Trimming shortened V by 0 bases and J by 3 bases, and 11 bases separated the two germline ends. The CDR3 covers 15 residues. Germline V gene lookup returns CDR1 MGHRA and CDR2 YSYEKL. The CDR3 DNA reads TGCGCCAGCAGCCAAGAGGGGGCCGGGGACACTGAAGCTTTCTTT. It encodes CASSQEGAGDTEAFF.

This clonotype was recorded at least ten times. V is TRBV2 and J is TRBJ2-7; TRBD1 is a possible D gene (5 bases). The CDR3 loop spans 14 amino acids. Trimming removed 4 bases from V and 0 bases from J, with 10 bases in between. CDR1 is SNHLY, CDR2 FYNNEI, per germline. CDR3 nucleotide sequence: TGTGCCAGCAGTGGACAGCTACTCTCCTACGAGCAGTACTTC. The encoded protein is CASSGQLLSYEQYF.

The rearrangement uses TRBV10-2 and TRBJ1-5, with a tentative D call TRBD1 (6 bases). Germline CDR1 WSHSY, CDR2 SAAADI. The CDR3 length is 12 residues. The V gene lost 8 bases and the J gene lost 5 bases, with 10 bases spanning the gap. The CDR3 region has the DNA TGCGCCAGCGGGGACATGGATCAGCCCCAGCATTTT. Encoded protein: CASGDMDQPQHF.

This clonotype was seen at least ten times. This chain uses TRBV10-3 with TRBJ1-1, with D possibly being TRBD1 (6 bases). The CDR3 loop spans 13 amino acids. V was trimmed by 4 bases and J by 11 bases, leaving 17 bases between them. Germline V gene sequence: CDR1 ENHRY, CDR2 SYGVKD. CDR3 protein: CAISGQDFNRAFF. As DNA, the CDR3 is TGTGCCATCAGTGGACAGGATTTTAATCGGGCTTTCTTT.

The chain carries TRBV12-3 or TRBV12-4 and TRBJ2-5; 10 bases agree with TRBD2. The J segment lost 1 base and the V segment lost 6 bases, leaving 8 bases of the junction unmatched. The CDR3 spans 16 residues. CDR3 DNA sequence: TGTGCCAGCAGCCGTGGACTAGCGGAGCCCCAAGAGACCCAGTACTTC. It specifies CASSRGLAEPQETQYF.

The chain carries TRBV19 and TRBJ1-1; no firm D call. The CDR3 length is 14 residues. The V gene's germline CDR1 is LNHDA and CDR2 SQIVND (reference sequence). The germline V and J ends were trimmed by 3 bases and 1 base, with 9 bases remaining between them. The CDR3 sequence: CASSMSGSNTEAFF. The DNA for the CDR3 is TGTGCCAGTAGTATGTCCGGGTCGAACACTGAAGCTTTCTTT.

This chain connects TRBV7-9 to TRBJ2-7; TRBD1 matches at 9 bases. Germline trimming cut 4 bases from V and 3 bases from J; bases unmatched to any gene: 10. The CDR3 length is 16 residues. Germline loops: CDR1 SEHNR, CDR2 FQNEAQ (reference sequence). The CDR3 spells CASSSITGTGYYEQYF. CDR3 nucleotides: TGTGCCAGCAGCTCGATCACTGGGACAGGGTACTACGAGCAGTACTTC.

This clonotype has more than one count but fewer than ten. This may arise from a read error, as a much more abundant clone is one base away. The conserved phenylalanine or tryptophan is not found at the CDR3 terminus, so this likely reflects a read error. The chain couples TRBV2 to TRBJ2-5, with TRBD2 matching 14 bases. Germline loops: CDR1 SNHLY, CDR2 FYNNEI. CDR3 length equals 15 residues. V shed 5 bases, J shed 4 bases, and the junction held 3 bases outside the gene matches. The CDR3 DNA reads as TGTGCCAGCAGTAAGACTAGCGGGAGGGGAGAGACCCAGTACTCC. This codes for CASSKTSGRGETQYS.

In its sample, this clonotype was seen many times. The gene calls are TRBV7-8 and TRBJ2-1; D may correspond to TRBD1 or TRBD2 (7 bases each). The V end was cut by 7 bases, the J end by 4 bases, with 17 bases between. The CDR3 is 15 residues long. From germline, CDR1 is SGHVS and CDR2 FQNEAQ. CDR3 in DNA: TGTGCCAGCACGCAGGGGGAGGGATTATACAATGAGCAGTTCTTC. Translated, it gives CASTQGEGLYNEQFF.

This clonotype has a count of ten or more. This sequence joins TRBV20-1 and TRBJ2-5; D uncertain. V lost 3 bases and J lost 4, with 9 bases in between. Germline CDR1 DFQATT, CDR2 SNEGSKA (reference sequence). There are 12 residues in the CDR3. Here the CDR3 DNA reads TGCAGTGCTAGGAATACCGCAGAGACCCAGTACTTC. Protein product: CSARNTAETQYF.

The gene calls are TRBV19 and TRBJ1-1; D uncertain. Germline values: CDR1 LNHDA, CDR2 SQIVND (reference sequence). Trimming pared 7 bases from V and 1 base from J, leaving 10 bases between. CDR3 length: 13 residues. The chain's CDR3 is CASKRDKNTEAFF. CDR3 sequence (DNA): TGTGCCAGTAAACGAGACAAGAACACTGAAGCTTTCTTT.

This clonotype came up a few times. The chain couples TRBV6-8 to TRBJ2-2; D is perhaps TRBD1 or TRBD2 (5 bases each). Deletions cut 2 bases from V and 4 bases from J, with 11 bases between. Germline V gene sequence: CDR1 MNHGY, CDR2 SAAAGT. The CDR3 sequence is 15 residues long. The CDR3 DNA follows: TGTGCCAGCAGTTACGGGGGTCAGGTCACCGGGGAGCTGTTTTTT. It translates to CASSYGGQVTGELFF.

This clonotype occurred many times. The rearrangement joins TRBV7-8 to TRBJ2-1; unclear D gene. Trimming pared 3 bases from V and 5 bases from J, leaving 8 bases between. Germline assignment: CDR1 SGHVS and CDR2 FQNEAQ. This CDR3 has 13 residues. The CDR3 spells CASSFGRNNEQFF. DNA for the CDR3: TGTGCCAGCAGCTTCGGACGGAACAATGAGCAGTTCTTC.

The V and J genes are TRBV9 and TRBJ2-2; maybe TRBD2 (6 bases). Trimming cost V 2 bases and J 3 bases, with 8 bases left between them. CDR3 length equals 14 residues. CDR1 SGDLS and CDR2 YYNGEE come from the germline V gene. CDR3 in DNA: TGTGCCAGCAGCGTGGGACTTCACACCGGGGAGCTGTTTTTT. It yields the protein CASSVGLHTGELFF.

A few counts support this clonotype. This chain joins TRBV4-2 and TRBJ2-3, with 9 bases matching TRBD2. Trimming cost V 1 base and J 1 base; bases outside gene matches: 12. This CDR3 comprises 19 residues. Germline V CDR1 and CDR2: LGHNA, YNFKEQ. The DNA of the CDR3 is TGTGCCAGCAGCCAAGGGGGGTTAGGGGCTAGCGGGGGCACAGATACGCAGTATTTT. Protein product: CASSQGGLGASGGTDTQYF.

This clonotype was observed many times. This chain connects TRBV18 to TRBJ1-2, with TRBD1 matching 9 bases. Germline V lookup: CDR1 KGHSH, CDR2 LQKENI. This CDR3 has 12 amino acids. With 5 bases clipped from V and 6 bases from J, the junction kept 1 base outside the gene matches. The CDR3 region is CASSTGGNGYTF. DNA for the CDR3: TGTGCCAGCTCAACAGGGGGCAATGGCTACACCTTC.

This clonotype was detected ten times or more. The V gene is TRBV6-5, the J gene TRBJ1-1, with TRBD1 matching over 8 bases. The CDR3 is 16 amino acids. Germline V gene lookup returns CDR1 MNHEY and CDR2 SVGAGI. V lost 2 bases, J lost 0 bases, and 5 bases stayed unmatched. As DNA, the CDR3 is TGTGCCAGCAGTTACGGCAGGGGGCGAATGAACACTGAAGCTTTCTTT. The encoded protein is CASSYGRGRMNTEAFF.

This clonotype has more than one count but fewer than ten. This chain connects TRBV7-9 to TRBJ2-7; TRBD1 is a possible D gene (5 bases). Deletions cut 8 bases from V and 1 base from J, with 9 bases between. The CDR3 extends over 12 amino acids. Germline CDR1 and CDR2: SEHNR and FQNEAQ (reference sequence). In DNA, the CDR3 is TGTGCCAGCGAAGACAGTTCCTACGAGCAGTACTTC. Protein sequence: CASEDSSYEQYF.

Regarding this clonotype: One end of the junction is discordant with germline, which a read error may explain. V gene TRBV5-5 combines with J gene TRBJ2-5; TRBD2 agrees at 12 bases. The CDR3 has 18 residues. Germline V lookup: CDR1 SGHKS, CDR2 YYEKEE (reference sequence). Here the CDR3 reads CASSLNLAGGPMEETQYF. CDR3 DNA: TGCGCCAGCAGCTTGAATCTAGCGGGGGGGCCCATGGAGGAGACCCAGTACTTC.

This clonotype came up a few times. This chain links TRBV15 with TRBJ2-7; perhaps D is TRBD1 or TRBD2 (5 bases each). The V gene lost 9 bases and the J gene lost 0 bases, with 24 bases spanning the gap. This CDR3 is 17 amino acids long. Per the germline V gene, CDR1 is LNHNV and CDR2 is YYDKDF (reference sequence). The CDR3 here is CATNEQKGPRSSYEQYF. For the CDR3, the DNA is TGTGCCACAAACGAGCAGAAGGGACCGCGGAGCTCCTACGAGCAGTACTTC.

The chain combines TRBV27 with TRBJ1-5; D is unresolved. Trimming removed 2 bases at V and 6 bases at J, with 8 bases between. The CDR3 is made up of 13 amino acids. CDR1 and CDR2 (germline): MNHEY, SMNVEV (reference sequence). The CDR3 is CASSLKGAQPQHF. In nucleotides, the CDR3 is TGTGCCAGCAGTTTAAAGGGAGCTCAGCCCCAGCATTTT.

The chain employs TRBV2 and TRBJ2-1; D may be TRBD1 (5 bases). Germline CDR1 and CDR2: SNHLY and FYNNEI. The CDR3 sequence is 12 residues long. The V gene lost 6 bases and the J gene lost 5 bases, with 8 bases spanning the gap. CDR3 sequence reads: CASRDNNNEQFF. The CDR3 DNA reads TGTGCCAGCAGGGACAACAACAATGAGCAGTTCTTC.

Points on this clonotype: Sequence at one end of the junction differs from germline and may be a read error. V is TRBV10-3 and J is TRBJ1-1; D unresolved. The length of the CDR3 is 11 residues. Germline V gene data show CDR1 as ENHRY and CDR2 as SYGVKD. CDR3 in amino acids: CAITLGTEALF. As DNA, the CDR3 is TGTGCCATCACCCTGGGAACTGAAGCTCTCTTT.

This clonotype was observed a handful of times. The genes are TRBV20-1 and TRBJ1-6; 12 bases align to TRBD1. V was clipped by 7 bases and J by 7 bases; unmatched bases: 11. Germline V lookup: CDR1 DFQATT, CDR2 SNEGSKA (reference sequence). This CDR3 is 16 amino acids long. The chain's CDR3 is CSVGGGQGALNSPLHF. In DNA, the CDR3 is TGCAGTGTGGGGGGGGGACAGGGGGCGCTGAATTCACCCCTCCACTTT.

Only a few counts were recorded for this clonotype. The chain is built from TRBV15 and TRBJ1-4; tentatively, D is TRBD1 (6 bases). The CDR3 covers 16 residues. Germline V gives CDR1 LNHNV, CDR2 YYDKDF (reference sequence). V was pared by 5 bases and J by 5 bases, with 18 bases between. CDR3 loop: CATSRRRDTENEKLFF. DNA for the CDR3: TGTGCCACCAGCCGCCGTAGGGACACCGAGAATGAAAAACTGTTTTTT.

This clonotype was recorded many times. The rearrangement links TRBV2 to TRBJ1-1, with 8 bases that match TRBD1. Germline V gives CDR1 SNHLY, CDR2 FYNNEI. Losses at the gene ends were 6 bases for V and 3 bases for J; bases not matched to a gene: 3. CDR3 size: 13 residues. The CDR3 DNA sequence: TGTGCCAGCAGCTTACAGGGGGACACTGAAGCTTTCTTT. Translated, it gives CASSLQGDTEAFF. The whole variable domain, filled in from reference TRBV2 and TRBJ1-1, reads EPEVTQTPSHQVTQMGQEVILRCVPISNHLYFYWYRQILGQKVEFLVSFYNNEISEKSEIFDDQFSVERPDGSNFTLKIRSTKLEDSAMYFCASSLQGDTEAFFGQGTRLTVV.